This T cell receptor (beta chain) was found in a study of cytomegalovirus exposure and HLA in healthy donors. Study-wide results and caveats: A later analysis reportedly found that, within productive TCRs, an Asian-associated ancestry cluster had fewer N-insertions than the mean observed across the roughly 730 donors.

The PCR contained 60 Vbeta and 13 Jbeta primers. Method: immunoSEQ multiplex PCR; TCRdb's copy keeps in-frame clones and lacks some. The table has around 190,000 clones, roughly 75% seen once. Turning to this clone: Its antigen is not known.

The CDR3 length is 16 residues. Germline loops: CDR1 MNHGY, CDR2 SAAAGT. This clonotype was sampled from a man younger than 45 in good health and CMV-seropositive. The specimen was PBMCs. The chain has TRBV6-8 and TRBJ2-6, with D perhaps TRBD1 (6 bases). CDR3 bases: TGTGACTCAGCCTGGGACACCGGCTCTGGGGCCAACGTCCTGACTTTC. Encoded protein: CDSAWDTGSGANVLTF.